The 7 T cell receptor beta chains below were found in one sample sequenced in a study of shared clonotypes between healthy human individuals. Profiled with immunoSEQ multiplex PCR; TCRdb holds only in-frame clones, not every one. The sample yields 1,500,000 or so clones, roughly 95% seen once. Material for sequencing was naive CD4+ T cells sorted from blood. Stated subset: CD45RA+ positively selected. The receptors here all came from a man in his thirties or forties in good health.

In its sample, this clone was seen once. V is TRBV21-1 and J is TRBJ1-4; TRBD1, the table's D call, was not compared with the DNA. TRBV21-1 is assigned pseudogene status. There are 15 residues in the CDR3. As DNA, the CDR3 is TGTGCCAGCAGCAAAGGATCGACAGGGCTTGAAAAACTGTTTTTT. Its protein product is CASSKGSTGLEKLFF.

As to this clone: This sample includes further DNA sequences coding for the same CDR3. The chain is built from TRBV14 and TRBJ2-3, with D unresolved. With 0 bases removed from V and 4 bases from J, the gap between germline ends came to 5 bases. The length of the CDR3 is 13 residues. The germline CDR1 and CDR2 sequences are SGHDN and FVKESK. The CDR3 reads CASSQDLSDTQYF. The CDR3 coding sequence is TGTGCCAGCAGCCAAGACCTATCAGATACGCAGTATTTT.

The rearrangement uses TRBV7-7 and TRBJ2-1, with D maybe TRBD1 (5 bases). Germline CDR1 and CDR2: SSHAT and FNYEAQ (reference sequence). Trimming took off 5 bases at V and 10 bases at J, with 15 bases between the two ends. This CDR3 spans 13 amino acids. CDR3 coding DNA: TGTGCCAGCAGCCCAGCAAGGGGTGCAGAGCAGTTCTTC. This encodes CASSPARGAEQFF.

The V gene is TRBV30, the J gene TRBJ1-3, with D perhaps matching TRBD1 (5 bases). The germline V and J ends were trimmed by 3 bases and 4 bases, with 10 bases remaining between them. In germline, CDR1 is GTSNPN, CDR2 SVGIG (reference sequence). This CDR3 has 13 amino acids. Here the CDR3 reads CAWSAGLGNTIYF. The CDR3 DNA is TGTGCCTGGAGCGCAGGGCTCGGAAACACCATATATTTT.

The gene calls are TRBV5-4 and TRBJ2-7; possibly TRBD1 for D (6 bases). In germline, CDR1 is SGHNT, CDR2 YYREEE (reference sequence). The V and J ends lost 2 bases and 3 bases respectively, with 12 bases between them. The CDR3 is 14 residues long. The CDR3 region has the DNA TGTGCCAGCAGCTTAAGGGGGAGAGTCTACGAGCAGTACTTC. This translates into CASSLRGRVYEQYF.

The chain has TRBV7-2 and TRBJ2-3, with 11 positions matching TRBD2. J gave up 2 bases and V 6 bases, and 16 bases lay outside the gene matches. CDR1 SGHTA and CDR2 FQGNSA come from the germline V gene. CDR3 size: 19 residues. The CDR3 DNA reads as TGTGCCAGCAGTGATAGCAGGCTAGCGGGAGGCACAATCACAGATACGCAGTATTTT. Translated, it gives CASSDSRLAGGTITDTQYF.

The rearrangement links TRBV30 to TRBJ1-5; TRBD1 matches 9 bases. Losses at the gene ends were 2 bases for V and 8 bases for J; bases not matched to a gene: 10. This CDR3 contains 15 residues. Germline assignment: CDR1 GTSNPN and CDR2 SVGIG (reference sequence). CDR3 DNA: TGTGCCTGGAGTTCCGACAGGGGGGTAGTTAAGCCCCAGCATTTT. It specifies CAWSSDRGVVKPQHF. The full variable domain, with the rest looked up from reference TRBV30 and TRBJ1-5, is SQTIHQWPATLVQPVGSPLSLECTVEGTSNPNLYWYRQAAGRGLQLLFYSVGIGQISSEVPQNLSASRPQDRQFILSSKKLLLSDSGFYLCAWSSDRGVVKPQHFGDGTRLSIL.